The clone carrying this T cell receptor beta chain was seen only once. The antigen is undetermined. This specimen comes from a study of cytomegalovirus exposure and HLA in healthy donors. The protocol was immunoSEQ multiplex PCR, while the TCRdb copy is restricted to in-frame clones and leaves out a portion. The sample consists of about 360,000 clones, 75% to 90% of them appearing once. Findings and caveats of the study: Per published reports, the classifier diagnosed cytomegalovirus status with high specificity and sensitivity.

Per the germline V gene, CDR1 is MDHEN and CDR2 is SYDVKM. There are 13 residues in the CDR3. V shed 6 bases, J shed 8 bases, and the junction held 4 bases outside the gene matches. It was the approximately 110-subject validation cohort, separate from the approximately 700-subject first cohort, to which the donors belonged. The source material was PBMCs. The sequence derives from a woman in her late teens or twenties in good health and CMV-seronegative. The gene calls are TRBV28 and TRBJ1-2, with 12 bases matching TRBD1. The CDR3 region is CASRGQGALGYTF. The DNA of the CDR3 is TGTGCCAGCAGGGGACAGGGGGCGCTGGGCTACACCTTC.